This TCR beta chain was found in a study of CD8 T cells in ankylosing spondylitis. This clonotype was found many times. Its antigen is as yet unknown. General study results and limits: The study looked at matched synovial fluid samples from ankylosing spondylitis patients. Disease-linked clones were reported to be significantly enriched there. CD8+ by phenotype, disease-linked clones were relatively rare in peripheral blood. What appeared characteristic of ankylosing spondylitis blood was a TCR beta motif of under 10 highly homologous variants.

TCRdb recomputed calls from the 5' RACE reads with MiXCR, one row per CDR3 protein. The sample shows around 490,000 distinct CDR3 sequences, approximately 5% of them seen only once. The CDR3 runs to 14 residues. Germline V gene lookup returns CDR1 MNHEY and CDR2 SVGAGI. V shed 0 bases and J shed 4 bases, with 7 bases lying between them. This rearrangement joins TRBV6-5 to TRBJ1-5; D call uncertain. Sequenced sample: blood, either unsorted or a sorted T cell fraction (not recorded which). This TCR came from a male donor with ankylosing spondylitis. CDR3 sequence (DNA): TGTGCCAGCAGTTACTCGAGAGTTAATCAGCCCCAGCATTTT. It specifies CASSYSRVNQPQHF.